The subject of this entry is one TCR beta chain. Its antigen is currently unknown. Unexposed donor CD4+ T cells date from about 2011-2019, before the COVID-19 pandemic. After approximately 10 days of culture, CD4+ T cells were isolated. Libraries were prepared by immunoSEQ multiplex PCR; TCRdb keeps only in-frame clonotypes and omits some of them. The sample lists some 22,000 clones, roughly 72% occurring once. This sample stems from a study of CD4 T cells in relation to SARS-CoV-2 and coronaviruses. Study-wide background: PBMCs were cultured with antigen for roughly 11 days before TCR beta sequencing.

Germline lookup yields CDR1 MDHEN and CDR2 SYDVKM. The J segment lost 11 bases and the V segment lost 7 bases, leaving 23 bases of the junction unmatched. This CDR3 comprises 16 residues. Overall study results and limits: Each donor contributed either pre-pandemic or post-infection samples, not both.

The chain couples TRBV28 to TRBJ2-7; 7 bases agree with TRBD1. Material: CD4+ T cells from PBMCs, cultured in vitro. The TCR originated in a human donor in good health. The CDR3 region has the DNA TGTGCCAGCAAACAGCCAGGGGGTTGGGGAGCCCCCGGGGAGTACTTC. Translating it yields CASKQPGGWGAPGEYF. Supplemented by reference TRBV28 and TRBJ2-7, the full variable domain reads DVKVTQSSRYLVKRTGEKVFLECVQDMDHENMFWYRQDPGLGLRLIYFSYDVKMKEKGDIPEGYSVSREKKERFSLILESASTNQTSMYLCASKQPGGWGAPGEYFGPGTRLTVT.